This record covers a single TCR beta chain. These data are taken from a study of long-term antiretroviral therapy in people with HIV. V was shortened by 5 bases and J by 0 bases, with 5 bases between the two germline ends. Germline V gene data show CDR1 as GTSNPN and CDR2 as SVGIG (reference sequence). This CDR3 is 12 amino acids long. Researchers ran immunoSEQ v3.0 at survey level. Produced via immunoSEQ multiplex PCR; TCRdb's table is partial and in-frame only. Of some 11,000 clones in the sample, over 75% were seen once. V gene TRBV30 combines with J gene TRBJ1-5, with a possible D match to TRBD1 (5 bases). This TCR was recovered from a man aged 35-49 years with HIV. Material: unsorted PBMCs, obtained 1.8 years after starting antiretroviral therapy. CDR3: CAWDSSNQPQHF. CDR3 DNA sequence: TGTGCCTGGGACAGTAGCAATCAGCCCCAGCATTTT.